One sample yielded the 23 T cell receptor beta chains listed below, sequenced in a study of blood T cell repertoires in COVID-19. Method: immunoSEQ multiplex PCR; TCRdb's copy keeps in-frame clones and lacks some. The table shows 150,000 to 200,000 clones, with more than 85% occurring only once. Sequences were obtained from peripheral blood. These receptors were taken from a man younger than 30 with acute or convalescent COVID-19.

This clone was counted a single time. This chain uses TRBV6-6 with TRBJ2-5, with D possibly TRBD1 on 7 matching bases. The germline V gene has CDR1 MNHNY and CDR2 SVGAGI (reference sequence). The CDR3 spans 15 residues. V was cut by 1 base and J by 1 base, with 10 bases left in between. This CDR3 reads CASSYYQGGQETQYF. The CDR3 DNA follows: TGTGCCAGCAGTTACTATCAGGGGGGCCAAGAGACCCAGTACTTC.

The gene calls are TRBV6-5 and TRBJ1-1; D unresolved. Germline assignment: CDR1 MNHEY and CDR2 SVGAGI. Trimming stripped 0 bases from V and 0 bases from J, with 11 bases between. The CDR3 runs 16 residues. The CDR3 reads CASSYSNQVMNTEAFF. In DNA form, the CDR3 reads TGTGCCAGCAGTTACTCGAACCAGGTCATGAACACTGAAGCTTTCTTT.

The rearrangement uses TRBV2 and TRBJ1-5; 9 bases match TRBD1. Per germline, CDR1 SNHLY and CDR2 FYNNEI. The J segment lost 4 bases and the V segment lost 6 bases, leaving 13 bases of the junction unmatched. The CDR3 is 17 residues long. Here the CDR3 DNA reads TGTGCCAGCAGAAAAGACAGGGGGAAAAAGAAAAATCAGCCCCAGCATTTT. It encodes CASRKDRGKKKNQPQHF.

This chain connects TRBV30 to TRBJ2-7; 8 bases are shared with TRBD1. CDR1 is GTSNPN and CDR2 is SVGIG in the germline V gene (reference sequence). V lost 4 bases to trimming and J lost 6 bases; unmatched junction nucleotides: 14. The CDR3 runs to 15 residues. The CDR3 is CAWKEADREVPEQYF. In nucleotides, the CDR3 is TGTGCCTGGAAGGAAGCGGACAGGGAGGTTCCCGAGCAGTACTTC.

This clone was found once. V and J are TRBV28 and TRBJ2-1; 7 bases are a match to TRBD2. J was trimmed by 8 bases and V by 8 bases; bases with no gene match: 9. Germline loops: CDR1 MDHEN, CDR2 SYDVKM. CDR3 length: 13 residues. The CDR3 DNA reads as TGTGCCAGCGCCGTCGGTGGGGGGGATGAGCAGTTCTTC. The encoded protein is CASAVGGGDEQFF.

The chain combines TRBV15 with TRBJ2-3; maybe TRBD1 (5 bases). V dropped 1 base and J dropped 4 bases, with 9 bases sitting between them. The CDR3 is 14 amino acids. CDR1 and CDR2 (germline): LNHNV, YYDKDF (reference sequence). CDR3 region: CATSRGGASDTQYF. CDR3 bases: TGTGCCACCAGCAGAGGTGGGGCATCAGATACGCAGTATTTT. The full variable domain, in which reference TRBV15 and TRBJ2-3 provide the parts outside the CDR3, is DAMVIQNPRYQVTQFGKPVTLSCSQTLNHNVMYWYQQKSSQAPKLLFHYYDKDFNNEADTPDNFQSRRPNTSFCFLDIRSPGLGDTAMYLCATSRGGASDTQYFGPGTRLTVL.

This clone has more than one count but fewer than ten. This chain's CDR3 is CASSEPLPGQDYNSPLHF. CDR3 in DNA: TGTGCCAGCAGCGAACCCTTACCGGGACAGGACTATAATTCACCCCTCCACTTT. The rearrangement joins TRBV6-4 to TRBJ1-6, with 8 bases matching TRBD1. The junction had 13 bases not matched to a gene; V was cut back by 6 bases and J by 3 bases. Germline CDR1 and CDR2: MRHNA and SNTAGT. This CDR3 has 18 amino acids.

V usage is TRBV5-4 and J usage is TRBJ2-3, with 7 positions matching TRBD1. The CDR3 totals 15 residues. The V gene's germline CDR1 is SGHNT and CDR2 YYREEE (reference sequence). V lost 4 bases and J lost 3; bases outside the gene matches: 8. The chain's CDR3 is CASSPGQERTDTQYF. Written as DNA, the CDR3 is TGTGCCAGCAGCCCCGGACAGGAGAGGACAGATACGCAGTATTTT. Supplemented by reference TRBV5-4 and TRBJ2-3, the full variable domain reads ETGVTQSPTHLIKTRGQQVTLRCSSQSGHNTVSWYQQALGQGPQFIFQYYREEENGRGNFPPRFSGLQFPNYSSELNVNALELDDSALYLCASSPGQERTDTQYFGPGTRLTVL.

The rearrangement links TRBV30 to TRBJ1-3; D is unclear. Germline lookup yields CDR1 GTSNPN and CDR2 SVGIG (reference sequence). Trimming took off 1 base at V and 4 bases at J, with 14 bases between the two ends. The CDR3 is 15 amino acids. The CDR3 bases are TGTGCCTGGAGTGCCCTAGGAGTAAAAGGAAACACCATATATTTT. It translates to CAWSALGVKGNTIYF.

The chain uses TRBV30 and TRBJ1-1; the match to TRBD1 covers 8 bases. Germline V gives CDR1 GTSNPN, CDR2 SVGIG (reference sequence). The ends lost 2 bases at V and 5 bases at J; junction bases unmatched: 10. The CDR3 runs 15 residues. The CDR3, as DNA: TGTGCCTGGAGTTCCCCTGACAGGGGAGGGACTGAAGCTTTCTTT. It codes for CAWSSPDRGGTEAFF. Together with reference TRBV30 and TRBJ1-1, the CDR3 gives the full variable domain: SQTIHQWPATLVQPVGSPLSLECTVEGTSNPNLYWYRQAAGRGLQLLFYSVGIGQISSEVPQNLSASRPQDRQFILSSKKLLLSDSGFYLCAWSSPDRGGTEAFFGQGTRLTVV.

This rearrangement joins TRBV5-1 to TRBJ2-1; D gene uncertain. The V and J ends lost 4 bases and 5 bases respectively, with 4 bases between them. Germline CDR1 and CDR2: SGHRS and YFSETQ. CDR3 size: 11 residues. CDR3 in amino acids: CASSLHNEQFF. The CDR3 region has the DNA TGCGCCAGCAGCCTACACAATGAGCAGTTCTTC.

This clone was seen a handful of times. The chain has TRBV13 and TRBJ1-2; D is undetermined. Looked up from germline, CDR1 is PRHDT and CDR2 is FYEKMQ (reference sequence). The V end was cut by 2 bases, the J end by 2 bases, with 6 bases between. This CDR3 spans 13 amino acids. CDR3 loop: CASSLRENYGYTF. The CDR3 bases are TGTGCCAGCAGCTTACGCGAAAACTATGGCTACACCTTC.

The gene calls are TRBV7-6 and TRBJ1-2; 12 bases map to TRBD1. The germline V gene encodes CDR1 SGHVS and CDR2 FNYEAQ. Losses at the gene ends were 3 bases for V and 4 bases for J; bases not matched to a gene: 3. This CDR3 is 15 amino acids long. The CDR3 spells CASSLGQGAVYGYTF. Written as DNA, the CDR3 is TGTGCCAGCAGCTTGGGACAGGGGGCGGTCTATGGCTACACCTTC. The whole variable domain, remainder taken from reference TRBV7-6 and TRBJ1-2, is GAGVSQSPRYKVTKRGQDVALRCDPISGHVSLYWYRQALGQGPEFLTYFNYEAQQDKSGLPNDRFSAERPEGSISTLTIQRTEQRDSAMYRCASSLGQGAVYGYTFGSGTRLTVV.

The chain employs TRBV19 and TRBJ1-2; D perhaps matches TRBD1 (6 bases). This CDR3 comprises 14 residues. The V gene lost 0 bases and the J gene lost 5 bases, with 10 bases spanning the gap. Germline CDR1 LNHDA, CDR2 SQIVND (reference sequence). The DNA of the CDR3 is TGTGCCAGTAGTATAGACCGGGACATGTATGGCTACACCTTC. Its protein product is CASSIDRDMYGYTF.

The chain recombines TRBV10-2 with TRBJ1-6, with a possible D match to TRBD1 (5 bases). Germline V gives CDR1 WSHSY, CDR2 SAAADI. Trimming left V 3 bases short and J 6 bases short, with 9 bases between. The CDR3 extends over 14 amino acids. The CDR3 protein is CASSDRVANSPLHF. The CDR3 bases are TGCGCCAGCAGTGACAGGGTCGCTAATTCACCCCTCCACTTT.

The chain recombines TRBV19 with TRBJ2-1, with 8 bases that match TRBD1. The CDR3 extends over 12 amino acids. V shed 10 bases, J shed 7 bases, and the junction held 6 bases outside the gene matches. Germline V gene sequence: CDR1 LNHDA, CDR2 SQIVND (reference sequence). The CDR3 sequence is CATTRDRNEQFF. The CDR3 DNA reads as TGTGCCACTACACGGGACAGGAATGAGCAGTTCTTC. Combining the CDR3 with reference TRBV19 and TRBJ2-1 gives the whole variable domain DGGITQSPKYLFRKEGQNVTLSCEQNLNHDAMYWYRQDPGQGLRLIYYSQIVNDFQKGDIAEGYSVSREKKESFPLTVTSAQKNPTAFYLCATTRDRNEQFFGPGTRLTVL.

V usage is TRBV12-5 and J usage is TRBJ1-5, with D possibly TRBD1 on 6 matching bases. The CDR3 is 12 residues long. Germline CDR1 is LGHNT and CDR2 is FRNRAP. Trimming left V 5 bases short and J 7 bases short, with 9 bases between. The CDR3 reads CASGPTGQPQHF. The DNA for the CDR3 is TGTGCTAGTGGTCCTACAGGGCAGCCCCAGCATTTT.

The chain recombines TRBV4-1 with TRBJ2-2, with TRBD2 matching over 8 bases. V dropped 0 bases and J dropped 5; count of bases not matched to a gene: 2. The CDR3 extends over 15 amino acids. Germline CDR1 MGHRA, CDR2 YSYEKL. The CDR3 DNA reads TGCGCCAGCAGCCAAGATCGGGAGGGGACCGGGGAGCTGTTTTTT. This sequence encodes CASSQDREGTGELFF.

The sample holds one count of this clone. This rearrangement joins TRBV5-6 to TRBJ1-1; 9 nucleotides line up with TRBD1. With 5 bases clipped from V and 7 bases from J, the junction kept 15 bases outside the gene matches. Germline V gives CDR1 SGHDT, CDR2 YYEEEE. This CDR3 is built from 16 residues. CDR3 region: CASSWGTGGRVGEAFF. The DNA of the CDR3 is TGTGCCAGCAGTTGGGGAACAGGGGGCAGAGTGGGTGAAGCTTTCTTT.

The chain is built from TRBV7-2 and TRBJ2-1; 10 bases agree with TRBD1. This CDR3 is 16 amino acids long. CDR1 SGHTA and CDR2 FQGNSA come from the germline V gene. V lost 7 bases, J lost 4 bases, and 10 bases stayed unmatched. The CDR3 here is CASTRRQGARYNEQFF. The CDR3 DNA reads as TGTGCCAGCACACGGAGACAGGGGGCGCGGTACAATGAGCAGTTCTTC.

This clone appeared a few times. V is TRBV6-5 and J is TRBJ2-7; 12 bases are a match to TRBD2. The trim removed 5 bases at V and 2 bases at J, leaving 1 base unmatched. The germline V gene encodes CDR1 MNHEY and CDR2 SVGAGI. This CDR3 is 14 amino acids long. CDR3 protein: CASSTSGGTYEQYF. The CDR3 nucleotides are TGTGCCAGCAGTACTAGCGGGGGGACCTACGAGCAGTACTTC.

This chain links TRBV3-1 (or the pseudogene TRBV3-2) with TRBJ2-5; 7 bases map to TRBD1. CDR1 LGHDT and CDR2 YNNKEL come from the germline V gene (reference sequence). The V and J ends lost 6 bases and 3 bases, in that order; junction bases with no gene match: 7. The CDR3 extends over 14 amino acids. CDR3 sequence reads: CASSYLDREETQYF. The CDR3 DNA reads TGTGCCAGCAGTTATCTAGACAGGGAAGAGACCCAGTACTTC.

The CDR3 DNA reads as TGTGCCAGCAGTACAGGGGTGGGACAGCCCCAGCATTTT. Protein sequence: CASSTGVGQPQHF. The rearrangement joins TRBV12-3 or TRBV12-4 to TRBJ1-5, with 7 bases aligning to TRBD1. The CDR3 runs 13 residues. V was pared by 5 bases and J by 7 bases, with 5 bases of the junction left unmatched.